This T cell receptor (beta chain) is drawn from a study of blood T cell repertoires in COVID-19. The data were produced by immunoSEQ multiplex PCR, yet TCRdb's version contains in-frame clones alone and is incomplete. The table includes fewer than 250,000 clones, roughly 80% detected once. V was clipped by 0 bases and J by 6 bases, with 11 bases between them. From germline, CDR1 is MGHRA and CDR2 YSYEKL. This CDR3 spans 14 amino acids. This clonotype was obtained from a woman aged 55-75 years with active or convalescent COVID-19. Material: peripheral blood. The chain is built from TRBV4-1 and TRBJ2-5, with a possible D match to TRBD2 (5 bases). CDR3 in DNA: TGCGCCAGCAGCCAAGATGAGGGCAAGAAGACCCAGTACTTC. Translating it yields CASSQDEGKKTQYF.